The rows below give T cell receptor beta chains drawn from one sample of a study of T-cell reconstitution after alpha-beta-depleted transplantation in children. TCRdb reanalysed the PCR reads using MiXCR and keeps one entry per CDR3 protein. The data hold under 450,000 distinct CDR3 sequences, with 13% observed a single time. Here the sequenced sample was PBMCs, taken from the stem cell graft. Every receptor here comes from a human donor who donated a stem cell graft to a child with Fanconi anemia. CDR3s include the opening cysteine and the closing phenylalanine or tryptophan. Each record gives: D gene, V gene, J gene, clone size, CDR3 DNA, CDR3 protein. The D gene is left open where the match is weak. Clone sizes are given selectively: once, few, many, or a class where the clone is expanded.

D gene: TRBD2
V gene: TRBV5-6
J gene: TRBJ2-7
clone size: few
CDR3 DNA: TGTGCCAGCAGCAAACCCTCCGGGGGGGCCTTCGAGCAGTACTTC
CDR3 protein: CASSKPSGGAFEQYF

D gene: TRBD1
V gene: TRBV2
J gene: TRBJ1-5
clone size: many
CDR3 DNA: TGTGCCAGCAGCGGGACAGGGGGTAATCAGCCCCAGCATTTT
CDR3 protein: CASSGTGGNQPQHF

D gene: .
V gene: TRBV7-9
J gene: TRBJ2-1
clone size: many
CDR3 DNA: TGTGCCAGCAGCTTAGCCGCAGGGAGGAATGAGCAGTTCTTC
CDR3 protein: CASSLAAGRNEQFF

D gene: .
V gene: TRBV19
J gene: TRBJ2-3
clone size: .
CDR3 DNA: TGTGCCACCGCCTCAGATACGCAGTATTTT
CDR3 protein: CATASDTQYF

D gene: .
V gene: TRBV18
J gene: TRBJ2-3
clone size: many
CDR3 DNA: TGTGCCAGCTCACCACGGGGCCAGGGAGGATCAGATACGCAGTATTTT
CDR3 protein: CASSPRGQGGSDTQYF

D gene: TRBD1
V gene: TRBV7-9
J gene: TRBJ2-2
clone size: .
CDR3 DNA: TGTGCCAGCAGCCCCAGACAGGGGGCTTTCGTTACCGGGGAGCTGTTTTTT
CDR3 protein: CASSPRQGAFVTGELFF

D gene: TRBD1
V gene: TRBV6-8
J gene: TRBJ2-3
clone size: .
CDR3 DNA: TGTGCCAGCAGTCGTGCCGATGGACAGGGGAGGACAGATACGCAGTATTTT
CDR3 protein: CASSRADGQGRTDTQYF

D gene: .
V gene: TRBV29-1
J gene: TRBJ2-3
clone size: many
CDR3 DNA: TGCAGCGTTGAACTCCCAGTCACAGATACGCAGTATTTT
CDR3 protein: CSVELPVTDTQYF

D gene: .
V gene: TRBV27
J gene: TRBJ1-1
clone size: .
CDR3 DNA: TGTGCCAGCAGTTTATCGCAGGGGCGGACTGAAGCTTTCTTT
CDR3 protein: CASSLSQGRTEAFF

D gene: TRBD2
V gene: TRBV20-1
J gene: TRBJ2-3
clone size: few
CDR3 DNA: TGCAGTGCTAGTCATACCGGGGGGTGGGATACGCAGTATTTT
CDR3 protein: CSASHTGGWDTQYF

D gene: TRBD2
V gene: TRBV5-6
J gene: TRBJ2-7
clone size: few
CDR3 DNA: TGTGCCAGCAGTCCACTAGCGGGGCTCGCCTACGAGCAGTACTTC
CDR3 protein: CASSPLAGLAYEQYF

D gene: TRBD1
V gene: TRBV4-2
J gene: TRBJ2-3
clone size: few
CDR3 DNA: TGTGCCAGCAGCCCTACAAGACAGGGTTCTTCTTCCAGCACAGATACGCAGTATTTT
CDR3 protein: CASSPTRQGSSSSTDTQYF

D gene: .
V gene: TRBV5-5
J gene: TRBJ2-5
clone size: many
CDR3 DNA: TGTGCCAGTAGACGAGGGGAAGAGACCCAGTACTTC
CDR3 protein: CASRRGEETQYF

D gene: .
V gene: TRBV5-5
J gene: TRBJ1-5
clone size: .
CDR3 DNA: TGTGCCAGCAGCTTGGCGGGGCAGCCGCCTATGACCCAGCATTTT
CDR3 protein: CASSLAGQPPMTQHF

D gene: .
V gene: TRBV2
J gene: TRBJ1-2
clone size: few
CDR3 DNA: TGTGCCAGCACTGGGGCTGGGACGAACTATGGCTACACCTTC
CDR3 protein: CASTGAGTNYGYTF

D gene: .
V gene: TRBV12-3/TRBV12-4
J gene: TRBJ1-5
clone size: many
CDR3 DNA: TGTGCCAGCAGTCGGACAGCTAGCAATCAGCCCCAGCATTTT
CDR3 protein: CASSRTASNQPQHF

D gene: .
V gene: TRBV5-1
J gene: TRBJ1-4
clone size: .
CDR3 DNA: TGCGCCAGCAGCTCCTCTGCAACTAATGAAAAACTGTTTTTT
CDR3 protein: CASSSSATNEKLFF

D gene: .
V gene: TRBV5-1
J gene: TRBJ2-3
clone size: .
CDR3 DNA: TGCGCCAGCAGTCCGGACCCCTCTAGCACAGATACGCAGTATTTT
CDR3 protein: CASSPDPSSTDTQYF

D gene: .
V gene: TRBV3-1
J gene: TRBJ1-1
clone size: many
CDR3 DNA: TGCGCCAGCAGCCAAGCAGGCAGAGGCACTGAAGCTTTCTTT
CDR3 protein: CASSQAGRGTEAFF

D gene: .
V gene: TRBV5-1
J gene: TRBJ2-1
clone size: many
CDR3 DNA: TGCGCCAGCAGCTTACAGAGCTCCTACAATGAGCAGTTCTTC
CDR3 protein: CASSLQSSYNEQFF

D gene: TRBD1
V gene: TRBV29-1
J gene: TRBJ2-1
clone size: .
CDR3 DNA: TGCAGCGTGGAGGACAGGGGGCAGAATGAGCAGTTCTTC
CDR3 protein: CSVEDRGQNEQFF

D gene: TRBD1
V gene: TRBV19
J gene: TRBJ1-6
clone size: few
CDR3 DNA: TGTGCCAGTAGTATAACGGGACAGGGCTTTTCACCCCTCCACTTT
CDR3 protein: CASSITGQGFSPLHF

D gene: .
V gene: TRBV7-7
J gene: TRBJ2-7
clone size: .
CDR3 DNA: TGTGCCAGCAGCTCGACAGTTAGCTCCTACGAGCAGTACTTC
CDR3 protein: CASSSTVSSYEQYF